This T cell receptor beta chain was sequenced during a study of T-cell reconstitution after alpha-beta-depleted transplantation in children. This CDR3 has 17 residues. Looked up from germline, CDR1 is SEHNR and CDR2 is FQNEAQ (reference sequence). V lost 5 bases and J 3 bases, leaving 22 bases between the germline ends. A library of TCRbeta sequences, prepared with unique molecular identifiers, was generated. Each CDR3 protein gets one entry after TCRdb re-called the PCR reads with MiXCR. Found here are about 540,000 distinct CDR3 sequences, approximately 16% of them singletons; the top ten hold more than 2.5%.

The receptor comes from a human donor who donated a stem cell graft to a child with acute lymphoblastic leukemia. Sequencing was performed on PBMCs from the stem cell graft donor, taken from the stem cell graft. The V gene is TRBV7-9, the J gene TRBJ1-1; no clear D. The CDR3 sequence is CASSHPPVGAFDTEAFF. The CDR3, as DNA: TGTGCCAGCAGCCACCCACCCGTGGGAGCCTTTGACACTGAAGCTTTCTTT. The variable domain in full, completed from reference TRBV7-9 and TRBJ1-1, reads DTGVSQNPRHKITKRGQNVTFRCDPISEHNRLYWYRQTLGQGPEFLTYFQNEAQLEKSRLLSDRFSAERPKGSFSTLEIQRTEQGDSAMYLCASSHPPVGAFDTEAFFGQGTRLTVV.